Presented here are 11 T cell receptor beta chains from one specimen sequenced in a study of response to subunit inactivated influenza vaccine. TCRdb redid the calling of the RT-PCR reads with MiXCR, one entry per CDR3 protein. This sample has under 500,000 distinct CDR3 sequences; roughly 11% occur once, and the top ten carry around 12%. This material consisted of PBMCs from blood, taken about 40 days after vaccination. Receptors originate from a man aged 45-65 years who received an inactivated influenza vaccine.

The CDR3 sequence is CASSEVAVSYNEQFF. Written as DNA, the CDR3 is TGTGCCAGCAGTGAGGTAGCGGTATCCTACAATGAGCAGTTCTTC. This chain uses TRBV2 with TRBJ2-1, with D perhaps TRBD2 (6 bases). CDR1 is SNHLY and CDR2 is FYNNEI in the germline V gene. The CDR3 covers 15 residues. Between the trimmed V and J ends, which lost 3 bases and 1 base, there was a span of 10 bases.

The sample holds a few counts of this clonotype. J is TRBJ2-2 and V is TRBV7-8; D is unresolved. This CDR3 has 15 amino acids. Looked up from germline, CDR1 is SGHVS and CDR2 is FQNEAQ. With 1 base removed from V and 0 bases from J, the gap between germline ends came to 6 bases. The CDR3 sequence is CASSLGYANTGELFF. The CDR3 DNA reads TGTGCCAGCAGCTTAGGTTACGCGAACACCGGGGAGCTGTTTTTT. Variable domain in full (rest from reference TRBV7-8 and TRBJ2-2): GAGVSQSPRYKVAKRGQDVALRCDPISGHVSLFWYQQALGQGPEFLTYFQNEAQLDKSGLPSDRFFAERPEGSVSTLKIQRTQQEDSAVYLCASSLGYANTGELFFGEGSRLTVL.

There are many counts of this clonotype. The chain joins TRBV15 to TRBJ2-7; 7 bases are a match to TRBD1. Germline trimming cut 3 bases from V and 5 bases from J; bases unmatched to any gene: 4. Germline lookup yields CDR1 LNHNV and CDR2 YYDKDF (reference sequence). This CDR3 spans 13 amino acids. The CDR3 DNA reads TGTGCCACCAGCAGGAGACAGGGAAACGAGCAGTACTTC. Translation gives CATSRRQGNEQYF.

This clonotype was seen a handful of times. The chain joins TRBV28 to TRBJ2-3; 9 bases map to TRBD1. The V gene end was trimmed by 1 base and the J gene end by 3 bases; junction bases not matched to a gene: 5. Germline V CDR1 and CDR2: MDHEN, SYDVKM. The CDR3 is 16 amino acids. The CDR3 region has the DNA TGTGCCAGCAGTTTATTCATCGGGACAGGGACAGATACGCAGTATTTT. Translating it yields CASSLFIGTGTDTQYF.

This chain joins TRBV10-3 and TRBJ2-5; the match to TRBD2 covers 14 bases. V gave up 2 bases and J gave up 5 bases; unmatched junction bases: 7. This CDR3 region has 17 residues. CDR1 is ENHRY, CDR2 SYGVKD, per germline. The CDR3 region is CAISETGLAGVEETQYF. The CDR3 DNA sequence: TGTGCCATCAGTGAGACGGGACTAGCGGGAGTTGAGGAGACCCAGTACTTC.

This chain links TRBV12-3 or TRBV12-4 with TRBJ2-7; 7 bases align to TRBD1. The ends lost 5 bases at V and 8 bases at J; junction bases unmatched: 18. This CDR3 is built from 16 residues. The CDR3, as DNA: TGTGCCAGCAGTCCGACCTTCGGGACAGATCCTAAGAAGCAGTACTTC. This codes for CASSPTFGTDPKKQYF.

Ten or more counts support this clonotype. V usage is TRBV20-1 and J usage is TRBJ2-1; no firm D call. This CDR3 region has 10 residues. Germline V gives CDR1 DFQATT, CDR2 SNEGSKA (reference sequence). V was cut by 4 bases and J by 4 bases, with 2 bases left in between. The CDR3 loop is CSAKYNEQFF. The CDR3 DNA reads TGCAGTGCTAAGTACAATGAGCAGTTCTTC.

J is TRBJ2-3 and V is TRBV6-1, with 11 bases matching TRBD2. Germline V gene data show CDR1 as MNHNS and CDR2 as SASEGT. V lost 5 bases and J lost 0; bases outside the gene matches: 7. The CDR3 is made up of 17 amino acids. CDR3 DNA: TGTGCCAGCAGTCCGGGACTAGCGGCACCTAGCACAGATACGCAGTATTTT. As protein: CASSPGLAAPSTDTQYF.

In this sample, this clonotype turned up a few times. CDR3 in amino acids: CASSPTTIYGYTF. CDR3 bases: TGCGCCAGCAGCCCTACGACAATCTATGGCTACACCTTC. The chain links TRBV5-1 to TRBJ1-2; D is unresolved. CDR3 length: 13 amino acids. Germline V gene lookup returns CDR1 SGHRS and CDR2 YFSETQ. V was cut by 4 bases and J by 4 bases, with 11 bases left in between.

CDR3 DNA sequence: TGTGCCAGCAGCGTAGGTGGCCGGGCCATGGGGGGGCTGTTTTTT. Translation gives CASSVGGRAMGGLFF. This sequence joins TRBV9 and TRBJ1-4, with a tentative D call TRBD1 (5 bases). V lost 0 bases to trimming and J lost 14 bases, with 20 bases between them. CDR1 SGDLS and CDR2 YYNGEE come from the germline V gene. The CDR3 covers 15 residues. The full variable domain, with the rest looked up from reference TRBV9 and TRBJ1-4, is DSGVTQTPKHLITATGQRVTLRCSPRSGDLSVYWYQQSLDQGLQFLIQYYNGEERAKGNILERFSAQQFPDLHSELNLSSLELGDSALYFCASSVGGRAMGGLFFGSGTQLSVL.

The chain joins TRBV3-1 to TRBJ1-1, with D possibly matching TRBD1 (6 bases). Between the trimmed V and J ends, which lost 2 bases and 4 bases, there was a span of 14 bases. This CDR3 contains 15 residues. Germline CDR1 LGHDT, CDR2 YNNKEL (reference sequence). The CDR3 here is CASSQSRGVSTEAFF. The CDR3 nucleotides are TGTGCCAGCAGCCAATCTAGGGGGGTTAGCACTGAAGCTTTCTTT.